A selection of T cell receptor beta chains follows, all from one sample in a study of OX40 agonist ivuxolimab in advanced cancers. Sequencing used immunoSEQ multiplex PCR; TCRdb keeps in-frame clones, though not all of them. This repertoire shows some 150,000 clones, about nine tenths found once; its top ten account for 0.9% to 1.2%. Source: CD4+ or CD8+ T cells sorted from blood, taken in a trial of the OX40 agonist ivuxolimab. The receptors originated from an adult with an advanced solid tumor such as melanoma, head and neck, liver or kidney cancer. The CDR3 runs from the conserved cysteine through the conserved F or W. D genes are given only for firm matches. For some rows the clone size is stated as once, few or many, or as a class when expanded; others skip it.

CDR3aa	CDR3nt	abundance	d_gene	v_gene	j_gene
CASSSQTGETQYF	TGTGCCAGCAGCTCTCAAACCGGGGAGACCCAGTACTTC	once	.	TRBV7-3	TRBJ2-5
CASSEGKGDGYTF	TGTGCCAGCAGTGAAGGGAAAGGGGATGGCTACACCTTC	.	.	TRBV25-1	TRBJ1-2
CASSVASGRAEKLFF	TGTGCCAGCAGCGTAGCCAGCGGTCGGGCTGAAAAACTGTTTTTT	.	.	TRBV9	TRBJ1-4
CASSPPGQAHSSGANVLTF	TGTGCCAGCTCACCACCCGGGCAGGCCCATTCATCTGGGGCCAACGTCCTGACTTTC	.	.	TRBV18	TRBJ2-6
CASGGSYEQYF	TGTGCCAGCGGGGGCTCCTACGAGCAGTACTTC	.	.	TRBV7-9	TRBJ2-7
CASSPAQGNNQPQHF	TGTGCCAGCAGTCCGGCCCAGGGAAACAATCAGCCCCAGCATTTT	.	.	TRBV28	TRBJ1-5
CASSGTSGSSYNEQFF	TGTGCCAGCAGTGGGACTAGCGGGAGCTCCTACAATGAGCAGTTCTTC	.	TRBD2	TRBV6-4	TRBJ2-1
CASSVETGGLETQYF	TGTGCCAGCAGCGTAGAGACAGGGGGCCTAGAGACCCAGTACTTC	.	TRBD1	TRBV9	TRBJ2-5
CACCPRDHDEQFF	TGTGCCTGCTGCCCGCGGGATCACGATGAGCAGTTCTTC	.	.	TRBV28	TRBJ2-1
CASSFSGQGTEAFF	TGCGCCAGCAGCTTCAGTGGTCAGGGCACTGAAGCTTTCTTT	.	.	TRBV5-1	TRBJ1-1
CASIDTTNTGELFF	TGTGCCAGCATAGACACTACGAACACCGGGGAGCTGTTTTTT	few	.	TRBV28	TRBJ2-2
CASSLSGGGNTIYF	TGCGCCAGCAGCTTAAGCGGGGGTGGAAACACCATATATTTT	once	.	TRBV5-1	TRBJ1-3
CASSIDRWTGRVNYGYTF	TGTGCCAGTAGTATAGATCGCTGGACTGGGAGAGTGAACTATGGCTACACCTTC	.	.	TRBV19	TRBJ1-2
CASSERNNEKLFF	TGCGCCAGCAGCGAAAGAAATAATGAAAAACTGTTTTTT	.	.	TRBV5-1	TRBJ1-4
CASSLKRENTEAFF	TGTGCCAGCAGCTTAAAAAGGGAGAACACTGAAGCTTTCTTT	.	.	TRBV7-3	TRBJ1-1
CASSLEDRGLKDEQYF	TGTGCCAGTAGTCTCGAGGACAGGGGTTTAAAAGATGAGCAGTACTTC	.	TRBD1	TRBV19	TRBJ2-7
CASRPTLQGGMDEQYF	TGTGCCAGCAGGCCTACCTTACAGGGTGGGATGGACGAGCAGTACTTC	.	.	TRBV2	TRBJ2-7
CASSFDRGLNEQFF	TGTGCCAGCAGCTTCGACAGGGGTTTGAATGAGCAGTTCTTC	once	TRBD1	TRBV7-2	TRBJ2-1
CASSLSRGRNEQFF	TGTGCCAGCAGCTTATCGCGGGGGCGCAATGAGCAGTTCTTC	few	.	TRBV7-3	TRBJ2-1
CAISGPERSQPQHF	TGTGCCATCAGTGGCCCCGAGCGCAGCCAGCCCCAGCATTTT	.	.	TRBV10-3	TRBJ1-5
CASSVARTPGANVLTF	TGTGCCAGCAGCGTAGCTCGGACCCCTGGGGCCAACGTCCTGACTTTC	.	.	TRBV9	TRBJ2-6
CASSPTWEGANEKLFF	TGTGCCAGCAGCCCAACTTGGGAAGGGGCTAATGAAAAACTGTTTTTT	.	.	TRBV7-8	TRBJ1-4
CASTFPGGNYGYTF	TGTGCCAGCACCTTTCCGGGGGGTAACTATGGCTACACCTTC	.	.	TRBV5-4	TRBJ1-2
CASSLGRLWETQYF	TGTGCTAGCAGCTTGGGACGGCTATGGGAGACCCAGTACTTC	.	.	TRBV7-7	TRBJ2-5
CASSPQGRMTEAFF	TGTGCCAGCAGTCCACAGGGTAGGATGACTGAAGCTTTCTTT	.	.	TRBV6-5	TRBJ1-1
CSGWTTAAETQYF	TGCAGCGGATGGACCACAGCGGCGGAGACCCAGTACTTC	once	.	TRBV29-1	TRBJ2-5
CASTGEGNTEAFF	TGTGCCAGTACAGGAGAGGGGAACACTGAAGCTTTCTTT	.	.	TRBV19	TRBJ1-1
CASSQSTNEKLFF	TGTGCCAGCAGCCAGAGCACTAATGAAAAACTGTTTTTT	few	.	TRBV4-2	TRBJ1-4
CASRLDPNEKLFF	TGTGCCAGCAGGCTCGACCCTAATGAAAAACTGTTTTTT	.	.	TRBV2	TRBJ1-4
CASSQADRAYEQYF	TGCGCCAGCAGCCAGGCTGACAGGGCCTACGAGCAGTACTTC	.	TRBD1	TRBV4-3	TRBJ2-7
CASSWQRYGYTF	TGTGCCAGCAGTTGGCAGCGCTATGGCTACACCTTC	.	.	TRBV28	TRBJ1-2
CASSQGLRNEQFF	TGCGCCAGCAGCCAAGGACTTCGCAATGAGCAGTTCTTC	.	.	TRBV4-1	TRBJ2-1
CASSRTGGPQETQYF	TGTGCCAGCAGCCGGACAGGGGGTCCCCAAGAGACCCAGTACTTC	.	TRBD1	TRBV6-1	TRBJ2-5
CASSYSPTQGTGELFF	TGTGCCAGCAGTTACTCCCCTACACAGGGGACCGGGGAGCTGTTTTTT	.	TRBD1	TRBV6-5	TRBJ2-2
CASTLQGRQETQYF	TGTGCCAGCACCCTTCAGGGGAGGCAAGAGACCCAGTACTTC	few	.	TRBV2	TRBJ2-5
CASSPPKGGGVGAFF	TGTGCCAGCTCACCCCCCAAGGGGGGGGGAGTCGGAGCTTTCTTT	.	.	TRBV18	TRBJ1-1
CASSRRGTGAYNEQFF	TGTGCCAGCTCACGCCGAGGGACAGGAGCTTACAATGAGCAGTTCTTC	.	TRBD1	TRBV18	TRBJ2-1
CASRPGRGSYEQYF	TGTGCCAGCAGGCCTGGCAGGGGCTCCTACGAGCAGTACTTC	.	.	TRBV28	TRBJ2-7
CASSKEAYYGYTF	TGTGCCAGCAGTAAAGAAGCGTACTATGGCTACACCTTC	.	.	TRBV7-8	TRBJ1-2
CASGPRGGEGQPQHF	TGTGCTAGTGGGCCCCGGGGGGGGGAGGGTCAGCCCCAGCATTTT	.	.	TRBV12-5	TRBJ1-5
CSVGENSNQPQHF	TGCAGCGTTGGGGAGAATAGCAATCAGCCCCAGCATTTT	few	.	TRBV29-1	TRBJ1-5
CASSVGDRITGELFF	TGTGCCAGCAGCGTAGGGGACAGAATCACCGGGGAGCTGTTTTTT	.	TRBD1	TRBV9	TRBJ2-2
CASSLGPGSNNEQFF	TGTGCCAGCAGTTTGGGGCCAGGGAGTAACAATGAGCAGTTCTTC	.	.	TRBV28	TRBJ2-1
CASSSLGSNQPQHF	TGTGCCAGCAGTTCGTTGGGGAGCAATCAGCCCCAGCATTTT	.	.	TRBV27	TRBJ1-5
CASSSEPTTYNEQFF	TGTGCCAGCAGCTCAGAACCTACCACCTACAATGAGCAGTTCTTC	.	.	TRBV5-4	TRBJ2-1
CASSPVETSGRSYNEQFF	TGTGCCAGCAGCCCAGTGGAGACTAGCGGGAGGTCCTACAATGAGCAGTTCTTC	.	TRBD2	TRBV7-9	TRBJ2-1